This T cell receptor (beta chain) was found in a study of control samples from healthy donors and cancer patients. V was shortened by 6 bases and J by 4 bases, with 14 bases between the two germline ends. The CDR3 extends over 14 amino acids. Germline assignment: CDR1 SGHDT and CDR2 YYEEEE. TCRdb keeps only in-frame clones here, not all; method: immunoSEQ multiplex PCR. The sample lists some 120,000 clones, 80% to 90% occurring once. The chain carries TRBV5-6 and TRBJ1-5; D may be TRBD1 (5 bases). Sample: blood. The receptor comes from a young man in good health. The DNA for the CDR3 is TGTGCCAGCACCCAGGGACTACAAAATCAGCCCCAGCATTTT. Its translation: CASTQGLQNQPQHF.